The 27 T cell receptor beta chains below were found in one sample sequenced in a study of control samples from healthy donors and cancer patients. Libraries were prepared by immunoSEQ multiplex PCR; TCRdb keeps only in-frame clonotypes and omits some of them. The sample shows about 70,000 clones, roughly 93% of them seen only once. The sample comprised blood. The origin of the receptors is a woman aged 25 to 39 in good health.

This chain joins TRBV7-3 and TRBJ1-6; 7 nucleotides align to TRBD1. Germline V gene lookup returns CDR1 SGHTA and CDR2 FQGTGA. This CDR3 has 13 residues. Trimming at V came to 4 bases and at J to 10 bases, leaving 4 bases not matched to a gene. The chain's CDR3 is CASSSSGGSPLHF. For the CDR3, the DNA is TGTGCCAGCAGCTCCTCAGGGGGATCACCCCTCCACTTT.

The chain links TRBV29-1 to TRBJ2-5; 7 bases match TRBD2. In germline, CDR1 is SQVTM, CDR2 ANQGSEA. With V trimmed by 6 bases and J by 4 bases, 17 bases remained unmatched. This CDR3 is 16 amino acids long. The CDR3 nucleotides read TGCAGCGTCTTACCCGCACTAGCGCTGAGGGGAGAGACCCAGTACTTC. This encodes CSVLPALALRGETQYF.

The chain employs TRBV7-9 and TRBJ1-3; TRBD1 matches at 9 bases. Trimming took 6 bases from V and 0 from J; bases not matched to a gene: 6. Germline V gene sequence: CDR1 SEHNR, CDR2 FQNEAQ (reference sequence). CDR3 length equals 16 residues. CDR3 protein: CASSFNRGPSGNTIYF. The CDR3 bases are TGTGCCAGCAGTTTTAACAGGGGGCCCTCTGGAAACACCATATATTTT. The full variable domain, with the rest looked up from reference TRBV7-9 and TRBJ1-3, is DTGVSQNPRHKITKRGQNVTFRCDPISEHNRLYWYRQTLGQGPEFLTYFQNEAQLEKSRLLSDRFSAERPKGSFSTLEIQRTEQGDSAMYLCASSFNRGPSGNTIYFGEGSWLTVV.

This chain joins TRBV6-1 and TRBJ1-1, with D perhaps TRBD1 (6 bases). This CDR3 region has 15 residues. The V end was cut by 1 base, the J end by 5 bases, with 14 bases between. CDR1 MNHNS and CDR2 SASEGT come from the germline V gene. Here the CDR3 reads CASSEEVRGGTEAFF. Here the CDR3 DNA reads TGTGCCAGCAGTGAAGAGGTCAGGGGAGGGACTGAAGCTTTCTTT.

The chain carries TRBV9 and TRBJ2-1; a possible D gene is TRBD2 (6 bases). The V end lost 3 bases, the J end lost 0 bases, and 10 bases lay between the germline ends. Germline loops: CDR1 SGDLS, CDR2 YYNGEE. This CDR3 is 15 amino acids long. CDR3 residues: CASSDRDSSYNEQFF. Written as DNA, the CDR3 is TGTGCCAGCAGCGACCGGGACTCCTCCTACAATGAGCAGTTCTTC.

This clone was counted a single time. V and J are TRBV5-1 and TRBJ2-3; 8 bases fit TRBD1. From germline, CDR1 is SGHRS and CDR2 YFSETQ. V lost 4 bases to trimming and J lost 4 bases; unmatched junction nucleotides: 11. There are 16 residues in the CDR3. CDR3 sequence reads: CASSPFETGAADTQYF. The CDR3 DNA reads TGCGCCAGCAGCCCATTTGAGACAGGGGCAGCAGATACGCAGTATTTT.

This clone is a singleton in its sample. The V call is TRBV5-1, the J call TRBJ2-5; 8 bases agree with TRBD2. The CDR3 runs 16 residues. Per the germline V gene, CDR1 is SGHRS and CDR2 is YFSETQ. Unmatched junction bases numbered 5, after V lost 0 bases and J lost 1 base. The CDR3: CASSLGTGGPQETQYF. The CDR3 bases are TGCGCCAGCAGCTTGGGGACGGGGGGGCCCCAAGAGACCCAGTACTTC.

The chain employs TRBV5-8 and TRBJ2-3, with no clear D. The germline V and J ends were trimmed by 4 bases and 1 base, with 7 bases remaining between them. Germline V CDR1 and CDR2: SGHTS, YDEGEE. The CDR3 totals 13 residues. CDR3 amino acids: CASSHLGTDTQYF. CDR3 bases: TGTGCCAGCAGCCACCTGGGCACAGATACGCAGTATTTT.

This sequence joins TRBV15 and TRBJ1-1; D gene unclear. V lost 4 bases, J lost 3 bases, and 9 bases lay in between. CDR3 length equals 13 residues. The V gene's germline CDR1 is LNHNV and CDR2 YYDKDF (reference sequence). The CDR3 DNA reads as TGTGCCACCAGCATCGAGTTATACACTGAAGCTTTCTTT. Translated, it gives CATSIELYTEAFF.

This chain uses TRBV9 with TRBJ1-4; TRBD1 matches at 8 bases. The CDR3 runs to 16 residues. Trimming took 0 bases from V and 1 from J; bases not matched to a gene: 2. Germline V gene sequence: CDR1 SGDLS, CDR2 YYNGEE. CDR3 protein: CASSVDRGGTNEKLFF. For the CDR3, the DNA is TGTGCCAGCAGCGTAGACAGGGGGGGAACTAATGAAAAACTGTTTTTT.

The V gene is TRBV4-2, the J gene TRBJ1-1; tentative D call: TRBD1 (5 bases). V was clipped by 0 bases and J by 3 bases, with 11 bases between them. This CDR3 spans 15 amino acids. Germline-derived CDR1 and CDR2 are LGHNA and YNFKEQ. The CDR3 bases are TGTGCCAGCAGCCAAGACTACGGGGGGGACACTGAAGCTTTCTTT. Its protein is CASSQDYGGDTEAFF.

J is TRBJ2-1 and V is TRBV14; D gene unclear. CDR1 and CDR2 from the germline V gene are SGHDN and FVKESK. The CDR3 has 13 amino acids. The V end was cut by 6 bases, the J end by 3 bases, with 9 bases between. The CDR3 sequence is CASRPWGYNEQFF. In nucleotides, the CDR3 is TGTGCCAGCAGACCCTGGGGCTACAATGAGCAGTTCTTC.

J is TRBJ1-2 and V is TRBV28; 8 bases fit TRBD1. Per germline, CDR1 MDHEN and CDR2 SYDVKM. J gave up 8 bases and V 0 bases, and 8 bases lay outside the gene matches. CDR3 length: 15 amino acids. CDR3 protein: CASSLWETGAPGYTF. For the CDR3, the DNA is TGTGCCAGCAGTTTATGGGAGACAGGGGCGCCGGGCTACACCTTC.

This rearrangement joins TRBV6-5 to TRBJ2-7; D unresolved. CDR1 is MNHEY and CDR2 is SVGAGI in the germline V gene. CDR3 length: 13 amino acids. Trimming removed 5 bases at V and 3 bases at J, with 11 bases between. The CDR3 sequence is CASSRPPIYEQYF. The CDR3 bases are TGTGCCAGCAGTAGACCCCCAATCTACGAGCAGTACTTC.

This chain connects TRBV10-3 to TRBJ1-6; D is undetermined. This CDR3 has 12 amino acids. The V end was cut by 3 bases, the J end by 11 bases, with 8 bases between. Germline assignment: CDR1 ENHRY and CDR2 SYGVKD. The DNA of the CDR3 is TGTGCCATCAGTGATCGGGAGGCACCCCTCCACTTT. It specifies CAISDREAPLHF.

The chain links TRBV29-1 to TRBJ2-7; D is tentatively TRBD1 or TRBD2 (6 bases each). The CDR3 extends over 14 amino acids. V was pared by 4 bases and J by 1 base, with 14 bases between. Germline loops: CDR1 SQVTM, CDR2 ANQGSEA. The DNA for the CDR3 is TGCAGCGTTGGCGGGACAAGTTTTTCCTACGAGCAGTACTTC. Residues: CSVGGTSFSYEQYF.

This clone was seen just once. The V call is TRBV11-3, the J call TRBJ2-1, with D maybe TRBD2 (5 bases). Germline V CDR1 and CDR2: SGHNT, YENEEA. Trimming took 1 base from V and 4 from J, leaving 11 bases between them. This CDR3 comprises 15 residues. CDR3 sequence: CASSLGSSGYNEQFF. In nucleotides, the CDR3 is TGTGCCAGCAGCTTAGGATCGTCGGGGTACAATGAGCAGTTCTTC.

The chain employs TRBV5-1 and TRBJ1-2; the D gene is possibly TRBD1 (5 bases). Deletions cut 1 base from V and 4 bases from J, with 23 bases between. The V gene's germline CDR1 is SGHRS and CDR2 YFSETQ. CDR3 length: 18 residues. As DNA, the CDR3 is TGCGCCAGCAGCTTGAATCCGCTCACAGGTCTCGAGGGCTATGGCTACACCTTC. Translating gives CASSLNPLTGLEGYGYTF. The full variable domain, rest sourced from reference TRBV5-1 and TRBJ1-2, is KAGVTQTPRYLIKTRGQQVTLSCSPISGHRSVSWYQQTPGQGLQFLFEYFSETQRNKGNFPGRFSGRQFSNSRSEMNVSTLELGDSALYLCASSLNPLTGLEGYGYTFGSGTRLTVV.

CDR3 nucleotide sequence: TGTGCCAGCAGCTTAAACCCCGGGGGGCTTGGAGCTGAAGCTTTCTTT. This gives the protein CASSLNPGGLGAEAFF. The rearrangement uses TRBV7-9 and TRBJ1-1, with D perhaps TRBD1 (6 bases). The CDR3 totals 16 residues. Looked up from germline, CDR1 is SEHNR and CDR2 is FQNEAQ (reference sequence). V was trimmed by 2 bases and J by 6 bases, leaving 19 bases between them.

The chain has TRBV5-6 and TRBJ1-1, with D unresolved. V dropped 1 base and J dropped 1 base, with 5 bases sitting between them. CDR1 and CDR2 from the germline V gene are SGHDT and YYEEEE. The CDR3 has 13 residues. This chain's CDR3 is CASSLRPNTEAFF. The DNA for the CDR3 is TGTGCCAGCAGCTTGAGGCCGAACACTGAAGCTTTCTTT.

This clone was found a few times. The CDR3 DNA follows: TGTGCCAGCAGCTTGGGCGGGGGTCAAAACATTCAGTACTTC. Encoded protein: CASSLGGGQNIQYF. V and J are TRBV7-2 and TRBJ2-4; 7 nucleotides agree with TRBD2. The CDR3 spans 14 residues. J lost 5 bases, V lost 3 bases, and 4 bases had no gene match. CDR1 and CDR2 (germline): SGHTA, FQGNSA.

V is TRBV5-1 and J is TRBJ1-1, with 7 bases aligning to TRBD1. The CDR3 spans 14 residues. V gave up 7 bases and J gave up 5 bases; unmatched junction bases: 11. CDR1 is SGHRS, CDR2 YFSETQ, per germline. The CDR3 sequence is CASRQGGEWTEAFF. In DNA form, the CDR3 reads TGCGCCAGCCGACAGGGCGGGGAGTGGACTGAAGCTTTCTTT.

Here the CDR3 DNA reads TGCGCCAGCAGCCCTTCAGGGACAGGTCTCAACTATGGCTACACCTTC. It is translated as CASSPSGTGLNYGYTF. V is TRBV4-1 and J is TRBJ1-2; 8 nucleotides line up with TRBD1. The CDR3 is made up of 16 amino acids. CDR1 and CDR2 (germline): MGHRA, YSYEKL. Losses at the gene ends were 4 bases for V and 2 bases for J; bases not matched to a gene: 9.

This chain joins TRBV2 and TRBJ1-3; D gene unclear. V lost 6 bases to trimming and J lost 0 bases, with 9 bases between them. This CDR3 comprises 14 residues. Germline CDR1 SNHLY, CDR2 FYNNEI. CDR3: CASRGTASGNTIYF. The DNA of the CDR3 is TGTGCCAGCAGAGGAACGGCCTCTGGAAACACCATATATTTT.

J is TRBJ2-3 and V is TRBV5-1; 7 positions match TRBD2. The CDR3 is made up of 15 amino acids. Germline CDR1 and CDR2: SGHRS and YFSETQ. V lost 1 base, J lost 5 bases, and 7 bases stayed unmatched. The CDR3 protein is CASSLNAGEGDTQYF. In DNA form, the CDR3 reads TGCGCCAGCAGCTTGAATGCGGGGGAGGGAGATACGCAGTATTTT.

V is TRBV7-2 and J is TRBJ1-2, with D hard to call. Per germline, CDR1 SGHTA and CDR2 FQGNSA. The CDR3 sequence is 15 residues long. V was trimmed by 5 bases and J by 5 bases, leaving 18 bases between them. Written as DNA, the CDR3 is TGTGCCAGCAGCCCTCAACAGAACCAGCGGTATGGCTACACCTTC. This translates into CASSPQQNQRYGYTF.

The chain recombines TRBV11-2 with TRBJ2-2, with D possibly called TRBD1 or TRBD2 (5 bases each). Trimming removed 5 bases from V and 0 bases from J, with 16 bases in between. The CDR3 is 17 residues long. The germline CDR1 and CDR2 sequences are SGHAT and FQNNGV. CDR3 in amino acids: CASSPYAGGTNTGELFF. The CDR3 region has the DNA TGTGCCAGCAGCCCCTATGCTGGGGGTACGAACACCGGGGAGCTGTTTTTT.